This entry features one TCR beta chain sequence. This entry comes from a study of T cell responses to AZD1222 COVID-19 vaccine. As for the study in general: Combined were second doses at about 4 or about 12 weeks.

The V gene's germline CDR1 is LNHNV and CDR2 YYDKDF (reference sequence). V lost 5 bases and J 1 base, leaving 12 bases between the germline ends. This CDR3 has 15 amino acids. Data came from immunoSEQ multiplex PCR; TCRdb stores just in-frame clones and leaves some out. The table has 100,000 to 120,000 clones, roughly nine tenths seen once. This receptor was obtained from an adult in good health. The source was peripheral blood, collected on day 0 of AZD1222 vaccination. This chain links TRBV15 with TRBJ2-4, with D possibly being TRBD1 (5 bases). For the CDR3, the DNA is TGTGCCACCAGCGCCCCAGGGATGGCCAAAAACATTCAGTACTTC. Translated: CATSAPGMAKNIQYF.